The clone carrying this T cell receptor beta chain was seen once. Only in-frame clones appear in the TCRdb table, and some are missing; sequencing was by immunoSEQ multiplex PCR. Here the sample spans 110,000 or so clones, about 85% being singletons. The CDR3 has 15 residues. Germline loops: CDR1 LNHDA, CDR2 SQIVND (reference sequence). V lost 7 bases and J lost 4; bases outside the gene matches: 7. This specimen belongs to a study of blood T cell repertoires in COVID-19. The chain is built from TRBV19 and TRBJ1-5, with 10 bases aligning to TRBD1. What was sequenced was peripheral blood. The source of this sequence is a human donor in a cohort sampled during active COVID-19. The CDR3 loop reads CASIARDRGNQPQHF. In nucleotides, the CDR3 is TGTGCCAGTATCGCCCGGGACAGGGGTAATCAGCCCCAGCATTTT.